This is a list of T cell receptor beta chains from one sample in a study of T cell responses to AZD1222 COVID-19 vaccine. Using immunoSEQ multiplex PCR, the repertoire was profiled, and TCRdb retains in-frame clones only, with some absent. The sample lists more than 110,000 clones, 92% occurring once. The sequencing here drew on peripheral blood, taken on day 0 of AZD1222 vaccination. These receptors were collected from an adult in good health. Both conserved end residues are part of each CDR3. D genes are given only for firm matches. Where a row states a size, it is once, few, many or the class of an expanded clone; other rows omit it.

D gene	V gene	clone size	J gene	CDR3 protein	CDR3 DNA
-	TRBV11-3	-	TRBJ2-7	CASSLDPGAGAYF	TGTGCCAGCAGCTTAGATCCCGGCGCCGGGGCGTACTTC
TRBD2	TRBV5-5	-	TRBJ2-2	CASSLGLAGTGELFF	TGTGCCAGCAGCTTAGGTCTAGCGGGAACCGGGGAGCTGTTTTTT
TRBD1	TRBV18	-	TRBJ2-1	CASGGQGLNEQFF	TGTGCCAGCGGGGGACAGGGTCTCAATGAGCAGTTCTTC
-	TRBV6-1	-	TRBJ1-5	CASSEGWGNQPQHF	TGTGCCAGCAGTGAAGGGTGGGGCAATCAGCCCCAGCATTTT
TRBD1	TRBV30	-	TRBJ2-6	CAWRGQGYSGANVLTF	TGTGCCTGGAGGGGACAGGGGTACTCTGGGGCCAACGTCCTGACTTTC
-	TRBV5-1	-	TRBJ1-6	CASSLVQGLHSPLHF	TGCGCCAGCAGCTTGGTACAGGGCCTTCATTCACCCCTCCACTTT
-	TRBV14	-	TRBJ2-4	CASSQGANIQYF	TGTGCCAGCAGCCAAGGGGCGAACATTCAGTACTTC
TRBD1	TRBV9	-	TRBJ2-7	CASGRGQGNSEQYF	TGTGCCAGCGGGAGGGGACAGGGGAATAGCGAGCAGTACTTC
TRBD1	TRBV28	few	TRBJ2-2	CASSSYHDRGLNTGELFF	TGTGCCAGCAGTTCCTACCACGACAGGGGGCTGAACACCGGGGAGCTGTTTTTT
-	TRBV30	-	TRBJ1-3	CAWRFRENTIYF	TGTGCCTGGAGGTTCCGGGAAAACACCATATATTTT
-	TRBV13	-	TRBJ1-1	CASSLQRANTEAFF	TGTGCCAGCAGCCTACAGAGGGCTAACACTGAAGCTTTCTTT
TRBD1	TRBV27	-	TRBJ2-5	CASSPERQGAPAETQYF	TGTGCCAGCAGTCCTGAAAGACAGGGGGCGCCGGCCGAGACCCAGTACTTC
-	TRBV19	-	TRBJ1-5	CASSTGSYSNQPQHF	TGTGCCAGTAGTACAGGGTCATATAGCAATCAGCCCCAGCATTTT
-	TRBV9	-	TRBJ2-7	CASSAAGREQYF	TGTGCCAGCAGCGCGGCAGGGCGGGAGCAGTACTTC
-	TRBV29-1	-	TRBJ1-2	CSVGELTAGGGYTF	TGCAGCGTTGGTGAACTCACGGCTGGGGGTGGCTACACCTTC
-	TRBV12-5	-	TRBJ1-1	CASGPSWGGRTEAFF	TGTGCTAGTGGCCCTTCTTGGGGGGGCCGGACTGAAGCTTTCTTT
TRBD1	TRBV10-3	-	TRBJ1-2	CASCGTGGALKYGYTF	TGTGCCAGCTGCGGGACAGGGGGCGCGTTGAAGTATGGCTACACCTTC
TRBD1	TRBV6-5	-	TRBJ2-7	CASSSDRGVEQYF	TGTGCCAGCAGTTCGGACAGGGGAGTGGAGCAGTACTTC
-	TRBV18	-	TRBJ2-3	CASPDSGATDTQYF	TGTGCCAGCCCTGATTCGGGGGCGACAGATACGCAGTATTTT
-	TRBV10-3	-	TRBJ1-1	CAIRAPAGGAYTEAFF	TGTGCCATCAGGGCCCCTGCGGGGGGGGCTTACACTGAAGCTTTCTTT
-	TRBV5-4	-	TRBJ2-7	CASSFYEGGFPYEQYF	TGTGCCAGCAGCTTTTATGAGGGAGGATTTCCCTACGAGCAGTACTTC
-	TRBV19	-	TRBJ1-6	CASRSPGRTDSPLHF	TGTGCCAGTAGATCTCCGGGACGGACCGATTCACCCCTCCACTTT
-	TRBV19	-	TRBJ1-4	CASSITGTEGEKLFF	TGTGCCAGTAGTATTACGGGCACTGAGGGTGAAAAACTGTTTTTT
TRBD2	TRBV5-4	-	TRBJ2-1	CASSPGHAGGGDEQFF	TGTGCCAGCAGCCCCGGACACGCGGGAGGGGGGGATGAGCAGTTCTTC
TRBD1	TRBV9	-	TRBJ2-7	CASSPSGRGSEQYF	TGTGCCAGCAGCCCCTCGGGCAGGGGGAGCGAGCAGTACTTC
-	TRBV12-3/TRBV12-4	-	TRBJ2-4	CASSFMAKNIQYF	TGTGCCAGCAGTTTTATGGCCAAAAACATTCAGTACTTC
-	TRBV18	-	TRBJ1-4	CASSPGEEKLFF	TGTGCCAGCTCACCAGGGGAGGAAAAACTGTTTTTT
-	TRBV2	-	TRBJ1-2	CASYARGYTF	TGTGCCAGCTACGCTCGGGGCTACACCTTC
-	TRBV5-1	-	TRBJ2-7	CASRGEAGYEQYF	TGCGCCAGCAGGGGTGAGGCGGGCTACGAGCAGTACTTC
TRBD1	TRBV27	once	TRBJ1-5	CASQPGQGASQPQHF	TGTGCCAGCCAACCGGGACAGGGGGCTAGTCAGCCCCAGCATTTT
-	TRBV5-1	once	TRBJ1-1	CASSPPTQGLKTEAFF	TGCGCCAGCAGTCCCCCCACCCAGGGGCTTAAGACTGAAGCTTTCTTT
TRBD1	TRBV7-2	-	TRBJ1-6	CASSPRTGDNSPLHF	TGTGCCAGCAGCCCCAGGACAGGGGATAATTCACCCCTCCACTTT
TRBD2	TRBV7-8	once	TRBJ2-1	CASSLGLAGTRVYNEQFF	TGTGCCAGCAGCTTGGGGCTAGCGGGTACTAGGGTTTACAATGAGCAGTTCTTC
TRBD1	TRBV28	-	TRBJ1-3	CASSPLWDRSRNTIYF	TGTGCCAGCAGTCCCTTATGGGACAGGTCTCGAAACACCATATATTTT
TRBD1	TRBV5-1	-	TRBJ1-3	CASSRGQASGNTIYF	TGCGCCAGCAGCCGGGGACAGGCCTCTGGAAACACCATATATTTT
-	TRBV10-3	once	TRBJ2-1	CAIRETGQFF	TGTGCCATCAGGGAGACCGGACAGTTCTTC
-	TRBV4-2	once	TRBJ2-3	CASSQFSATSTDTQYF	TGTGCCAGCAGCCAATTTTCGGCCACTAGCACAGATACGCAGTATTTT
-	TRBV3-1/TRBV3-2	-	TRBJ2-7	CASSLEPGQGGEQYF	TGTGCCAGCAGCCTAGAGCCCGGCCAGGGGGGCGAGCAGTACTTC
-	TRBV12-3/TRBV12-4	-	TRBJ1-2	CASRPGQLYGYTF	TGTGCCAGCAGACCCGGACAGTTATATGGCTACACCTTC
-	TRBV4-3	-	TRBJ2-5	CASSQDRGREETQYF	TGCGCCAGCAGCCAAGACCGGGGGCGGGAAGAGACCCAGTACTTC
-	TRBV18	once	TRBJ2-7	CASSLTDEQYF	TGTGCCAGCTCACTGACCGACGAGCAGTACTTC
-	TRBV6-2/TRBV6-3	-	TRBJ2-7	CASSRSGRGVYEQYF	TGTGCCAGCAGTCGGAGCGGCAGGGGAGTCTACGAGCAGTACTTC
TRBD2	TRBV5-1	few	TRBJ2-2	CASSLTSGRTDTGELFF	TGCGCCAGCAGCTTGACTAGCGGGAGGACGGACACCGGGGAGCTGTTTTTT
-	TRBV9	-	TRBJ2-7	CASSVSAERHPGSYEQYF	TGTGCCAGCAGCGTATCTGCGGAGAGGCACCCGGGGTCCTACGAGCAGTACTTC
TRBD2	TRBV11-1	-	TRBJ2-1	CASSPDASGASEQFF	TGTGCCAGCAGCCCAGACGCTAGCGGGGCATCGGAGCAGTTCTTC
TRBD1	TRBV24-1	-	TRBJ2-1	CATSTPGQGPYNEQFF	TGTGCCACCAGCACTCCGGGACAGGGACCCTACAATGAGCAGTTCTTC
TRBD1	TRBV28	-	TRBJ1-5	CASSSPGGGNQPQHF	TGTGCCAGCAGTAGCCCAGGGGGTGGCAATCAGCCCCAGCATTTT
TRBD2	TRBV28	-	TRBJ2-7	CASSPSGTSGYEQYF	TGTGCCAGCAGTCCGTCCGGGACTAGCGGCTACGAGCAGTACTTC
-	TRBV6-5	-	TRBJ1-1	CASSRPGEAFF	TGTGCCAGCAGTAGACCCGGGGAAGCTTTCTTT
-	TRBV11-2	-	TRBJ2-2	CASSLRLVGNTGELFF	TGTGCCAGCAGCCTAAGACTAGTAGGGAACACCGGGGAGCTGTTTTTT
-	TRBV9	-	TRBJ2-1	CASSVLARGDNEQFF	TGTGCCAGCAGCGTACTAGCTAGAGGGGACAATGAGCAGTTCTTC